This T cell receptor (beta chain) was recovered during a study of shared clonotypes between healthy human individuals. Investigators divided CD4+ cells into CD45RA+ naive and CD45RA-negative memory subsets. Germline assignment: CDR1 KGHSH and CDR2 LQKENI. V was trimmed by 2 bases and J by 0 bases, leaving 14 bases between them. The CDR3 spans 18 residues. Sequenced by immunoSEQ multiplex PCR; TCRdb stores in-frame clones only, minus some. Here the sample spans about 1.1 million clones, approximately 80% being singletons. This clone was found many times. The sample consisted of memory CD4+ T cells from PBMCs. Subset reported: CD45RA-negative fraction. J is TRBJ2-6 and V is TRBV18; possibly TRBD1 for D (6 bases). The sequence was collected from a man aged 18 to 29 in good health. Some clones in this sample may be carry-over from other donors' samples. In nucleotides, the CDR3 is TGTGCCAGCTCACCAGGGTGGGCAGGGGCCTCTGGGGCCAACGTCCTGACTTTC. Its protein is CASSPGWAGASGANVLTF.